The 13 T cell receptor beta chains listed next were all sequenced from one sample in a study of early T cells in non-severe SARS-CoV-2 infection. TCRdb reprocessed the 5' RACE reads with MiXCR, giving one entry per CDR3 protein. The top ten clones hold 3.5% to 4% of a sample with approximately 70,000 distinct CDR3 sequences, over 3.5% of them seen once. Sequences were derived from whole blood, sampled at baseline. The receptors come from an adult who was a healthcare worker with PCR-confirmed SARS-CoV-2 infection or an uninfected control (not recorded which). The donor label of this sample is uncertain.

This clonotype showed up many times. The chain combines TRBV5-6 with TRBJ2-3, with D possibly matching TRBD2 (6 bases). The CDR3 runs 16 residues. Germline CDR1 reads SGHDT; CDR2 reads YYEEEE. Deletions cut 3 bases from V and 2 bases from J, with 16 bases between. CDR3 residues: CASSSDAGRHTDTQYF. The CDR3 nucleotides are TGTGCCAGCAGCTCCGACGCCGGGAGACACACAGATACGCAGTATTTT.

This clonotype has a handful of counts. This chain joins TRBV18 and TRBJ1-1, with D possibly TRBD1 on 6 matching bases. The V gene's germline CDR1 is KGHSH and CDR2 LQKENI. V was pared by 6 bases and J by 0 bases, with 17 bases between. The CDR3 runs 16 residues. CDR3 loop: CASSLGGGSLNTEAFF. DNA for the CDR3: TGTGCCAGCTCCCTTGGGGGGGGCAGTTTGAACACTGAAGCTTTCTTT.

The CDR3 loop reads CASSLGQGNGYTF. As DNA, the CDR3 is TGCGCCAGCAGCTTAGGCCAGGGAAATGGCTACACCTTC. The chain combines TRBV5-1 with TRBJ1-2; tentative D call: TRBD1 (5 bases). Germline V gene sequence: CDR1 SGHRS, CDR2 YFSETQ. The CDR3 covers 13 residues. V lost 2 bases and J 6 bases, leaving 11 bases between the germline ends.

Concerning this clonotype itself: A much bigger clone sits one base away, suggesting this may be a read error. CDR3 sequence: CASGPTATGELFF. The DNA for the CDR3 is TGTGCCAGCGGCCCGACGGCCACCGGGGAGCTGTTTTTT. This chain joins TRBV14 and TRBJ2-2; D is uncertain. The germline V gene has CDR1 SGHDN and CDR2 FVKESK. The CDR3 spans 13 residues. Trimming pared 8 bases from V and 4 bases from J, leaving 11 bases between.

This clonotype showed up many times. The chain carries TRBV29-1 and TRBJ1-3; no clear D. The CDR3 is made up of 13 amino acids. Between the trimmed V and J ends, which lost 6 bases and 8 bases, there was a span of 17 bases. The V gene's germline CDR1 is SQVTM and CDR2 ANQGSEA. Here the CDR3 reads CSVTPDGRDTIYF. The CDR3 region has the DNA TGCAGCGTCACGCCGGACGGGAGGGACACCATATATTTT.

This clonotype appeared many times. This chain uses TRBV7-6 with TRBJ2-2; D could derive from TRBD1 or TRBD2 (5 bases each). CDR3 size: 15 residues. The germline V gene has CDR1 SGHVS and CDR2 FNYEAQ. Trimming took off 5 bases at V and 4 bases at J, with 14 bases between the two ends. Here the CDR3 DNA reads TGTGCCAGCAGCCCCCCGGTCGGGGCCACCGGGGAGCTGTTTTTT. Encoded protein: CASSPPVGATGELFF.

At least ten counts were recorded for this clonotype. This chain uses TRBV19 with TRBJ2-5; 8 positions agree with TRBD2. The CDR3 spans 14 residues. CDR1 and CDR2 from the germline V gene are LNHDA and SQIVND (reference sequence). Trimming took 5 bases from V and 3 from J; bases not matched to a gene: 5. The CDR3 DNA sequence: TGTGCCAGTAGTGCGGGGGGCTTAAAAGAGACCCAGTACTTC. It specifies CASSAGGLKETQYF.

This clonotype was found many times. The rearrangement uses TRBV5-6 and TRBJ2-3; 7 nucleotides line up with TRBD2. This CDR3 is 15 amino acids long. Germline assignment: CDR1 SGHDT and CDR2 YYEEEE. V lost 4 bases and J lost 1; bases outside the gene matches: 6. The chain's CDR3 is CASSQGLVGTDTQYF. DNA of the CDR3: TGTGCCAGCAGCCAAGGACTAGTGGGCACAGATACGCAGTATTTT.

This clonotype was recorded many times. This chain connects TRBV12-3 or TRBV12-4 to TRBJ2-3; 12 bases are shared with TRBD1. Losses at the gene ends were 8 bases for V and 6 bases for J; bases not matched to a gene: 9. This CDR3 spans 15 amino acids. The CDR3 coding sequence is TGTGCCAGCGAATCTCCGGGACAGGGGGCCGATACGCAGTATTTT. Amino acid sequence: CASESPGQGADTQYF.

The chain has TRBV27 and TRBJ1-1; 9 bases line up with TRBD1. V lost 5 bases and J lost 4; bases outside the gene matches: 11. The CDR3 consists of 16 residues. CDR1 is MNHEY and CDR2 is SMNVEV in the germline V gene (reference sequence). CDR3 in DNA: TGTGCCAGCAGTCCTGGACAGGGGAGTGTGAGCACTGAAGCTTTCTTT. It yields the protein CASSPGQGSVSTEAFF.

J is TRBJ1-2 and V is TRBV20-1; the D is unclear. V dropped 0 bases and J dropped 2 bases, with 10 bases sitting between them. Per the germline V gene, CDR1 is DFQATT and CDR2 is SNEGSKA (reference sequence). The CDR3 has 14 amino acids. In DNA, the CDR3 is TGCAGTGCTAGAGATTTTCGCGGGAACTATGGCTACACCTTC. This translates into CSARDFRGNYGYTF.

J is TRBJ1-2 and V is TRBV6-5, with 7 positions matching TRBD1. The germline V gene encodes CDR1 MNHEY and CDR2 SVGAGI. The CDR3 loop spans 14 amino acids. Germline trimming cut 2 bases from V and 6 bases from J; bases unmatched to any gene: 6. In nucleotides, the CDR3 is TGTGCCAGCAGTTACCAGGGGGGCTCTCATGGCTACACCTTC. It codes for CASSYQGGSHGYTF.

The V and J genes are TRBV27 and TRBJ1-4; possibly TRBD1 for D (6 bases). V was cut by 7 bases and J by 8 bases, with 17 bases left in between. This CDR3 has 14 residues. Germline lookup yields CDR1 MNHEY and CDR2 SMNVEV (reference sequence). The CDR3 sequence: CASTVSGGREKLFF. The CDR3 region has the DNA TGTGCCAGCACCGTATCCGGGGGGCGGGAAAAACTGTTTTTT.